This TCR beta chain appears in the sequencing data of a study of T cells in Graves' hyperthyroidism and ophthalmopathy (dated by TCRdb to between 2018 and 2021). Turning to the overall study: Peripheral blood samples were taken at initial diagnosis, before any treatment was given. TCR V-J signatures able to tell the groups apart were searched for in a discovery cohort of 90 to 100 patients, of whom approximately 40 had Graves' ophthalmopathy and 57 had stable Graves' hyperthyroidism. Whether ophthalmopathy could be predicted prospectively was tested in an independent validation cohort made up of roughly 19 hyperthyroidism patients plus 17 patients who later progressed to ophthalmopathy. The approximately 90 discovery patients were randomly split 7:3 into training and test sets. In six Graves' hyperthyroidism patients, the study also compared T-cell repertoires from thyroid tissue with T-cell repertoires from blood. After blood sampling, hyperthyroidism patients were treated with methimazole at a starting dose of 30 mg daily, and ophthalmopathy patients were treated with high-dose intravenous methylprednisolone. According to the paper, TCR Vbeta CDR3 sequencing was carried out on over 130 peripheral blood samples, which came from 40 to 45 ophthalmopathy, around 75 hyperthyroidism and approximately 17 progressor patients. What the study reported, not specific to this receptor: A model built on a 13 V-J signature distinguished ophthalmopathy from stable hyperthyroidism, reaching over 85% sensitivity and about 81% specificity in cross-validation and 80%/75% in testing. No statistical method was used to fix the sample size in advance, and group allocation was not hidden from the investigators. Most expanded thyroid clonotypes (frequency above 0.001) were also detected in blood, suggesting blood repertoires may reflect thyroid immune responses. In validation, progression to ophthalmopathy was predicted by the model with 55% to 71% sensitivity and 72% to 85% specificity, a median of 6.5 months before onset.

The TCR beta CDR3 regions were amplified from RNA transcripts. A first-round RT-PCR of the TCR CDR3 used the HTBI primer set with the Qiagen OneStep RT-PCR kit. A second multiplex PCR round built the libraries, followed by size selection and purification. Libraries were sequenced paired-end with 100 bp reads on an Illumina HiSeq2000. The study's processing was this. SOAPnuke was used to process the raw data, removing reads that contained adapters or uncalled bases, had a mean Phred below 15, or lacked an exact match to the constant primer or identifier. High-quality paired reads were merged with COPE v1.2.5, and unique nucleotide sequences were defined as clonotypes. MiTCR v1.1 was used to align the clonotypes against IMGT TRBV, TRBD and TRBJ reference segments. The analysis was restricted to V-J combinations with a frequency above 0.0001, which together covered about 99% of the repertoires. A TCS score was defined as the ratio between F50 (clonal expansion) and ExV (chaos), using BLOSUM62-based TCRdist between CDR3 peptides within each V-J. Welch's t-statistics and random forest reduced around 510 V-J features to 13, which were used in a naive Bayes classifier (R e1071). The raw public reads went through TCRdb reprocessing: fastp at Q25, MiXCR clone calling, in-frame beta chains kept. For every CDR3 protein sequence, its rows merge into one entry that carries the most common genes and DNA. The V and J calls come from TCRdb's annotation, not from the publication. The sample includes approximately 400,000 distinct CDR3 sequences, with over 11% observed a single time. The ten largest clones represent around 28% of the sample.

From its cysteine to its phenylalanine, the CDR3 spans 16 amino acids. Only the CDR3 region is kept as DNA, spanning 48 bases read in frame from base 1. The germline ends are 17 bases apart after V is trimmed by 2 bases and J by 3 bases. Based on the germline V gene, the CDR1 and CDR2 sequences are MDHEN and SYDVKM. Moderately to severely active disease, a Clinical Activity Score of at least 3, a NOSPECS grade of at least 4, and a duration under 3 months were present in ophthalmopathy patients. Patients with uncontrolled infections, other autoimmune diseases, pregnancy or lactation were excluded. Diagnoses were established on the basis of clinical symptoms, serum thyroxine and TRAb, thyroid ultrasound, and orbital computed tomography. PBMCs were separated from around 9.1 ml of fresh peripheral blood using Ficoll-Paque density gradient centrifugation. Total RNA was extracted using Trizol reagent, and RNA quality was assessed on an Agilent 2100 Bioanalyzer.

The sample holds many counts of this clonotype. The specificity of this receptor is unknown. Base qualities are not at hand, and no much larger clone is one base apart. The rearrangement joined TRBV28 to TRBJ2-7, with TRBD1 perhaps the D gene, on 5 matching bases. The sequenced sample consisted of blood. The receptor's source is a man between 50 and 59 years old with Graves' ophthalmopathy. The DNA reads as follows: TGTGCCAGCAGTTTACAGGGTTCTGTAGCAATCTACGAGCAGTACTTC. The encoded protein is CASSLQGSVAIYEQYF.